One TCR beta chain is described in this entry. The repertoire was sequenced with immunoSEQ multiplex PCR; TCRdb's copy has only in-frame clones and lacks some. The sample lists around 170,000 clones, about 88% seen once, with approximately 10% in the top ten. Time point specified: blood 4 weeks post-SBRT, at nephrectomy. Treatment of the sample: 15 Gy SBRT to primary tumor, nephrectomy 4 weeks later. Nephrectomy followed 15 Gy stereotactic body radiation by 4 weeks. After SBRT, blood was collected at 2 and 4 weeks, plus baseline. The germline CDR1 and CDR2 sequences are MDHEN and SYDVKM. V lost 6 bases and J lost 4, with 10 bases in between. The CDR3 consists of 13 residues. The data belong to a study of radiation and T cells in renal cell carcinoma.

The sequence was collected from a woman in her forties or fifties with renal cell carcinoma. The chain links TRBV28 to TRBJ2-1; D is unclear. The specimen comprised blood, sampled from a patient whose treatment included radiotherapy and nephrectomy. The CDR3: CASSPGQYNEQFF. CDR3 bases: TGTGCCAGCAGCCCCGGCCAATACAATGAGCAGTTCTTC.